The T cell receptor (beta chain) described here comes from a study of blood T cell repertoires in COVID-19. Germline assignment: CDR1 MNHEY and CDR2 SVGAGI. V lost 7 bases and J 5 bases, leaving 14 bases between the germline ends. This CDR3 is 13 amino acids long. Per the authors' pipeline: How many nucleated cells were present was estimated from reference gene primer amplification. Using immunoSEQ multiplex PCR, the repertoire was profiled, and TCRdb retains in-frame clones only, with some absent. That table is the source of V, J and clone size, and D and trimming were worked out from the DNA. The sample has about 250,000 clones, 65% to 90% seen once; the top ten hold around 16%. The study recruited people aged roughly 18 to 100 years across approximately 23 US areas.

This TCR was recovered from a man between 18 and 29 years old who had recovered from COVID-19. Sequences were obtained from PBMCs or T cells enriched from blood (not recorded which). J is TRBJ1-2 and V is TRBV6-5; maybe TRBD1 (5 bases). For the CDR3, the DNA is TGTGCCAGCAACGGGGGGGATGGGTATGGCTACACCTTC. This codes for CASNGGDGYGYTF.